This T cell receptor beta chain was found in a study of shared clonotypes between healthy human individuals. The assay was immunoSEQ multiplex PCR, and TCRdb's table has in-frame clones only and misses some. In the table there are 1,500,000 or so clones, over 95% of which are singletons. CDR3 length: 14 amino acids. The germline CDR1 and CDR2 sequences are MNHNY and SVGAGI (reference sequence). The V gene end was trimmed by 7 bases and the J gene end by 1 base; junction bases not matched to a gene: 6. Sample: naive CD4+ T cells sorted from blood. Regarding subset: CD45RA+ positively selected. The TCR was taken from a man in his thirties or forties in good health. The genes are TRBV6-6 and TRBJ1-2, with 7 bases that match TRBD1. The CDR3 DNA sequence: TGTGCCAGCAATAACCGGGACAGTAACTATGGCTACACCTTC. It specifies CASNNRDSNYGYTF.